Each of the 26 T cell receptor beta chains below was sequenced from the same sample in a study of blood T cell repertoires in COVID-19. The method was immunoSEQ multiplex PCR; TCRdb's version includes in-frame clones alone and lacks a portion of them. The sample records 200,000 or so clones, 81% being singletons. The sequenced material came from peripheral blood. These receptors were obtained from an elderly woman with COVID-19, enrolled during active disease.

V is TRBV19 and J is TRBJ1-1; D is uncertain. Trimming removed 1 base from V and 1 base from J, with 10 bases in between. Germline V lookup: CDR1 LNHDA, CDR2 SQIVND (reference sequence). This CDR3 comprises 15 residues. The CDR3: CASSIAGRANTEAFF. CDR3 DNA sequence: TGTGCCAGTAGTATAGCGGGGAGAGCGAACACTGAAGCTTTCTTT.

The chain recombines TRBV29-1 with TRBJ1-2; D remains ambiguous. CDR3 length equals 13 residues. The germline gives CDR1 SQVTM, CDR2 ANQGSEA. V lost 2 bases and J lost 3, with 10 bases in between. CDR3 residues: CSVERVEDYGYTF. In nucleotides, the CDR3 is TGCAGCGTTGAAAGAGTGGAGGACTATGGCTACACCTTC.

The CDR3 nucleotides read TGTGCCAGCAGCATCGGACCCGACGCGGGTCATGGCTACACCTTC. This codes for CASSIGPDAGHGYTF. V and J are TRBV4-2 and TRBJ1-2; D not resolved. The CDR3 has 15 amino acids. Germline V lookup: CDR1 LGHNA, CDR2 YNFKEQ. V shed 5 bases and J shed 6 bases, with 19 bases lying between them.

V is TRBV3-1 (or the pseudogene TRBV3-2) and J is TRBJ1-1; possible D gene TRBD1, 5 bases. The V and J ends lost 6 bases and 4 bases respectively, with 9 bases between them. Germline V CDR1 and CDR2: LGHDT, YNNKEL (reference sequence). This CDR3 is built from 12 residues. This CDR3 reads CASRDSSTEAFF. CDR3 sequence (DNA): TGTGCCAGCAGAGACAGTTCCACTGAAGCTTTCTTT.

V gene TRBV5-1 combines with J gene TRBJ1-2; TRBD1 aligns across 7 bases. Germline values: CDR1 SGHRS, CDR2 YFSETQ. Trimming removed 0 bases from V and 3 bases from J; junction bases left unmatched: 2. This CDR3 has 14 residues. CDR3 in amino acids: CASSLEGQDYGYTF. The CDR3 coding sequence is TGCGCCAGCAGCTTGGAAGGACAGGACTATGGCTACACCTTC.

V usage is TRBV6-5 and J usage is TRBJ1-2, with 7 bases lining up with TRBD1. The CDR3 runs to 14 residues. The V gene's germline CDR1 is MNHEY and CDR2 SVGAGI. J was trimmed by 8 bases and V by 7 bases; bases with no gene match: 13. The CDR3 loop reads CASKGAQGEGGYTF. The CDR3 coding sequence is TGTGCCAGCAAGGGGGCCCAGGGAGAAGGAGGCTACACCTTC.

This rearrangement joins TRBV5-6 to TRBJ1-2; D unclear. This CDR3 contains 15 residues. Germline CDR1 reads SGHDT; CDR2 reads YYEEEE. Trimming cost V 2 bases and J 2 bases, with 13 bases left between them. The CDR3 reads CASSFIGSLNYGYTF. The CDR3 DNA reads TGTGCCAGCAGCTTTATTGGGAGTCTCAACTATGGCTACACCTTC.

This clone has a single count. This sequence joins TRBV5-6 and TRBJ1-2; 9 bases are a match to TRBD1. The CDR3 loop spans 14 amino acids. J lost 7 bases, V lost 4 bases, and 8 bases had no gene match. Germline CDR1 and CDR2: SGHDT and YYEEEE. The CDR3, as DNA: TGTGCCAGCAGCCAAAACAGGGGGCTGTTTGGCTACACCTTC. Its translation: CASSQNRGLFGYTF.

V usage is TRBV29-1 and J usage is TRBJ1-2; D not resolved. Germline-derived CDR1 and CDR2 are SQVTM and ANQGSEA. This CDR3 has 12 residues. Trimming cost V 4 bases and J 8 bases, with 14 bases left between them. DNA for the CDR3: TGCAGCGTTGCCCCAGGTTCAGGAGGCTACACCTTC. It encodes CSVAPGSGGYTF. The full variable domain, with the rest looked up from reference TRBV29-1 and TRBJ1-2, is SAVISQKPSRDICQRGTSLTIQCQVDSQVTMMFWYRQQPGQSLTLIATANQGSEATYESGFVIDKFPISRPNLTFSTLTVSNMSPEDSSIYLCSVAPGSGGYTFGSGTRLTVV.

The gene calls are TRBV3-1 (or the pseudogene TRBV3-2) and TRBJ2-1; 11 bases agree with TRBD2. The CDR3 extends over 18 amino acids. CDR1 is LGHDT and CDR2 is YNNKEL in the germline V gene (reference sequence). Unmatched junction bases numbered 10, after V lost 3 bases and J lost 3 bases. The CDR3 here is CASSQRNLAGGLYNEQFF. Here the CDR3 DNA reads TGTGCCAGCAGCCAGAGAAATCTAGCGGGAGGTCTCTACAATGAGCAGTTCTTC.

The chain's CDR3 is CASSDRGRNQPQHF. For the CDR3, the DNA is TGTGCCAGCAGTGACAGGGGGAGGAATCAGCCCCAGCATTTT. The J gene is TRBJ1-5, the V gene TRBV6-1, with 7 bases identical to TRBD1. Looked up from germline, CDR1 is MNHNS and CDR2 is SASEGT. The trim removed 3 bases at V and 4 bases at J, leaving 3 bases unmatched. CDR3 length: 14 residues.

This clone was found a few times. The chain recombines TRBV21-1 with TRBJ1-5; TRBD1 is taken as the D call from the table, unchecked against the DNA. TRBV21-1 is labeled a pseudogene. This CDR3 has 17 residues. The CDR3 loop reads CASSSKRRQGANQPQHF. As DNA, the CDR3 is TGTGCCAGCAGCTCAAAGCGGAGACAGGGGGCAAATCAGCCCCAGCATTTT.

The rearrangement uses TRBV9 and TRBJ1-4; the D is unclear. V gave up 4 bases and J gave up 7 bases, with 20 bases separating them. The germline gives CDR1 SGDLS, CDR2 YYNGEE. CDR3 length equals 16 residues. The CDR3, as DNA: TGTGCCAGCAGCTCACGACCCGGAGACGGTCTTGAAAAACTGTTTTTT. It is translated as CASSSRPGDGLEKLFF.

V is TRBV7-9 and J is TRBJ1-2, with D possibly TRBD1 on 5 matching bases. The germline V and J ends were trimmed by 4 bases and 1 base, with 13 bases remaining between them. CDR3 length: 15 amino acids. Looked up from germline, CDR1 is SEHNR and CDR2 is FQNEAQ (reference sequence). Here the CDR3 reads CASSSLAGVNYGYTF. In nucleotides, the CDR3 is TGTGCCAGCAGCTCCTTGGCGGGGGTTAACTATGGCTACACCTTC.

The chain uses TRBV4-2 and TRBJ1-1, with 7 bases identical to TRBD1. With 2 bases clipped from V and 0 bases from J, the junction kept 9 bases outside the gene matches. Germline loops: CDR1 LGHNA, CDR2 YNFKEQ. The CDR3 is 17 amino acids. CDR3 sequence reads: CASSQHGRTGMNTEAFF. Here the CDR3 DNA reads TGTGCCAGCAGCCAACATGGTAGGACAGGAATGAACACTGAAGCTTTCTTT.

This clone appeared a single time. The chain links TRBV4-2 to TRBJ1-4; TRBD1 aligns across 9 bases. Germline values: CDR1 LGHNA, CDR2 YNFKEQ. Losses at the gene ends were 4 bases for V and 5 bases for J; bases not matched to a gene: 8. The CDR3 extends over 16 amino acids. The CDR3: CASSRTDGTGNEKLFF. As DNA, the CDR3 is TGTGCCAGCAGCCGGACGGACGGGACAGGGAATGAAAAACTGTTTTTT.

The genes are TRBV30 and TRBJ1-6; D possibly corresponds to TRBD1 (5 bases). Trimming cost V 4 bases and J 5 bases, with 12 bases left between them. Germline CDR1 GTSNPN, CDR2 SVGIG (reference sequence). CDR3 length equals 14 residues. In DNA form, the CDR3 reads TGTGCCTGGACGCAGGGATTACATAATTCACCCCTCCACTTT. This gives the protein CAWTQGLHNSPLHF.

The chain links TRBV6-1 to TRBJ1-5, with D maybe TRBD1 (5 bases). Germline V gene sequence: CDR1 MNHNS, CDR2 SASEGT. V was pared by 2 bases and J by 5 bases, with 7 bases between. CDR3 length: 13 residues. The CDR3 spells CASSEQGDQPQHF. The DNA for the CDR3 is TGTGCCAGCAGTGAACAGGGCGATCAGCCCCAGCATTTT.

The CDR3: CASSPTSGNTGELFF. CDR3 in DNA: TGTGCCAGCAGCCCGACTAGCGGCAACACCGGGGAGCTGTTTTTT. This chain connects TRBV2 to TRBJ2-2; 9 positions agree with TRBD2. Trimming cost V 6 bases and J 2 bases; bases outside gene matches: 4. This CDR3 has 15 residues. Germline CDR1 reads SNHLY; CDR2 reads FYNNEI.

The rearrangement links TRBV10-1 to TRBJ2-7, with TRBD1 matching 7 bases. Germline CDR1 WNHNN, CDR2 SYGVQD (reference sequence). V lost 8 bases and J lost 0; bases outside the gene matches: 13. This CDR3 comprises 16 residues. CDR3 nucleotides: TGCGCCAGCGATTCTTTAGGGGGACAGACCTCCTACGAGCAGTACTTC. Residues: CASDSLGGQTSYEQYF.

There are a few counts of this clone. The chain uses TRBV11-2 and TRBJ2-1; 11 bases match TRBD2. This CDR3 spans 14 amino acids. Germline CDR1 reads SGHAT; CDR2 reads FQNNGV. Losses at the gene ends were 5 bases for V and 5 bases for J; bases not matched to a gene: 2. The CDR3 loop reads CASSLGLADNEQFF. In nucleotides, the CDR3 is TGTGCCAGCAGCCTGGGACTAGCGGACAATGAGCAGTTCTTC.

This clone was recorded once. The chain joins TRBV5-1 to TRBJ2-7, with a weak D call TRBD1 (5 bases). This CDR3 is built from 19 residues. Looked up from germline, CDR1 is SGHRS and CDR2 is YFSETQ. V lost 4 bases, J lost 0 bases, and 26 bases lay in between. DNA for the CDR3: TGCGCCAGCAGCCCCAATAGGTACGACAGAAGGGGCCGCTCCTACGAGCAGTACTTC. This sequence encodes CASSPNRYDRRGRSYEQYF.

J is TRBJ2-1 and V is TRBV6-2 or TRBV6-3; no clear D. Germline CDR1 is MNHEY and CDR2 is SVGEGT. This CDR3 is built from 14 residues. V dropped 0 bases and J dropped 8 bases, with 11 bases sitting between them. CDR3 region: CASSYSRLGDEQFF. The CDR3 region has the DNA TGTGCCAGCAGTTACTCCCGGCTAGGCGATGAGCAGTTCTTC.

The chain combines TRBV29-1 with TRBJ2-1, with a weak D call TRBD2 (5 bases). V shed 4 bases and J shed 9 bases, with 19 bases lying between them. This CDR3 comprises 14 residues. In germline, CDR1 is SQVTM, CDR2 ANQGSEA. The CDR3 bases are TGCAGCGTTGGTGAGGCGGGTCTCGGAGGTGAGCAGTTCTTC. Protein: CSVGEAGLGGEQFF.

The V gene is TRBV29-1, the J gene TRBJ2-7, with 10 bases lining up with TRBD1. The CDR3 sequence is 14 residues long. V shed 4 bases and J 4 bases; nucleotides not matched to a gene: 7. Germline V gene data show CDR1 as SQVTM and CDR2 as ANQGSEA. The CDR3 coding sequence is TGCAGCGTTGGGGGAGGGACAGGGGCTTACGAGCAGTACTTC. Protein product: CSVGGGTGAYEQYF.

Many counts were recorded for this clone. The chain recombines TRBV5-1 with TRBJ2-1, with TRBD2 identical over 13 bases. The length of the CDR3 is 15 residues. V shed 3 bases and J 5 bases; nucleotides not matched to a gene: 2. Germline-derived CDR1 and CDR2 are SGHRS and YFSETQ. For the CDR3, the DNA is TGCGCCAGCAGCTGGGGACTAGCGGGGAACAATGAGCAGTTCTTC. It translates to CASSWGLAGNNEQFF.